One T cell receptor (beta chain) is described in this entry. The germline gives CDR1 ENHRY, CDR2 SYGVKD. Trimming took 0 bases from V and 10 from J, leaving 7 bases between them. The CDR3 totals 13 residues. This sample is part of a study of blood T cell repertoires in COVID-19. The data were produced by immunoSEQ multiplex PCR, yet TCRdb's version contains in-frame clones alone and is incomplete. This table holds fewer than 150,000 clones, more than 75% found once. This TCR derives from a middle-aged woman with acute or convalescent COVID-19. Specimen: peripheral blood. The V and J genes are TRBV10-3 and TRBJ1-6; tentatively, D is TRBD1 (5 bases). CDR3 sequence (DNA): TGTGCCATCAGTGAGTCAGGGGAATCACCCCTCCACTTT. It is translated as CAISESGESPLHF.